The 18 T cell receptor beta chains given below trace back to one sample, sequenced in a study of blood T cells in healthy people across ages. Alongside a J-beta primer mix, a sample-barcoded 5' primer served in a second PCR lasting roughly 7 to 12 cycles. TCRdb re-derived calls from the 5' RACE reads in MiXCR, one entry per CDR3 protein. The sample has roughly 1,500,000 distinct CDR3 sequences, 30% to 35% seen once. The sequencing sample was made of blood. These receptor sequences come from a young woman in good health.

V and J are TRBV29-1 and TRBJ1-1; D is perhaps TRBD1 (5 bases). Deletions cut 5 bases from V and 5 bases from J, with 18 bases between. The CDR3 consists of 14 residues. Germline V CDR1 and CDR2: SQVTM, ANQGSEA. The CDR3 here is CSVWGSGVWTEAFF. DNA for the CDR3: TGCAGCGTTTGGGGCAGCGGGGTTTGGACTGAAGCTTTCTTT.

Remarks on this clonotype: The missing conserved phenylalanine or tryptophan at the end of this CDR3 makes a read error likely. The CDR3 reads CATAQGAGSYNEQFV. CDR3 sequence (DNA): TGTGCCACCGCCCAGGGGGCTGGTTCCTACAATGAGCAGTTCGTC. The gene calls are TRBV24-1 and TRBJ2-1; 8 bases are shared with TRBD1. V shed 9 bases and J 1 base; nucleotides not matched to a gene: 7. Germline loops: CDR1 KGHDR, CDR2 SFDVKD. The CDR3 has 15 residues.

Points on this clonotype: The junction does not match germline at one end; this may be a read error. The J gene is TRBJ2-3, the V gene TRBV20-1, with 9 bases aligning to TRBD2. The CDR3 is 16 residues long. The V gene's germline CDR1 is DFQATT and CDR2 SNEGSKA (reference sequence). CDR3 region: CSARVKRGVITDTRYF. In DNA, the CDR3 is TGCAGTGCTAGAGTTAAGCGGGGGGTGATCACAGATACGCGGTATTTT.

V and J are TRBV10-3 and TRBJ2-7; D unresolved. V lost 4 bases to trimming and J lost 7 bases, with 20 bases between them. The CDR3 spans 15 residues. The germline V gene has CDR1 ENHRY and CDR2 SYGVKD. CDR3 DNA sequence: TGTGCCATCAGTGGACCACGAGGCGCCGAGAGTGAGCAGTACTTC. This translates into CAISGPRGAESEQYF.

This clonotype was counted many times. The V call is TRBV28, the J call TRBJ2-3; no firm D call. Germline V gene sequence: CDR1 MDHEN, CDR2 SYDVKM. This CDR3 spans 14 amino acids. The V and J ends lost 7 bases and 5 bases respectively, with 16 bases between them. This CDR3 reads CASTNGHSQDTQYF. The CDR3 DNA follows: TGTGCCAGCACCAATGGGCATTCCCAAGATACGCAGTATTTT. Filled out from reference TRBV28 and TRBJ2-3, the complete variable domain reads DVKVTQSSRYLVKRTGEKVFLECVQDMDHENMFWYRQDPGLGLRLIYFSYDVKMKEKGDIPEGYSVSREKKERFSLILESASTNQTSMYLCASTNGHSQDTQYFGPGTRLTVL.

The V gene is TRBV10-3, the J gene TRBJ2-7; D might be TRBD1 (6 bases). V gave up 2 bases and J gave up 3 bases, with 14 bases separating them. This CDR3 has 15 residues. Germline V CDR1 and CDR2: ENHRY, SYGVKD. The CDR3 loop reads CAISELGAPSYEQYF. As DNA, the CDR3 is TGTGCCATCAGTGAGCTGGGGGCGCCGAGCTACGAGCAGTACTTC.

The chain is built from TRBV25-1 and TRBJ1-1; a weak D match, TRBD1 (5 bases). The germline CDR1 and CDR2 sequences are MGHDK and SYGVNS. CDR3 size: 14 residues. V was pared by 4 bases and J by 3 bases, with 12 bases between. In nucleotides, the CDR3 is TGTGCCAGCAGTGGCCGGGGACTCTACACTGAAGCTTTCTTT. Protein sequence: CASSGRGLYTEAFF.

This sequence joins TRBV20-1 and TRBJ1-5; no clear D. Germline V gene lookup returns CDR1 DFQATT and CDR2 SNEGSKA (reference sequence). V was pared by 0 bases and J by 5 bases, with 14 bases between. The CDR3 is 15 amino acids. The chain's CDR3 is CSARDLALRDQPQHF. DNA of the CDR3: TGCAGTGCTAGAGATTTGGCCCTGCGGGATCAGCCCCAGCATTTT.

Only a few counts were recorded for this clonotype. This chain connects TRBV14 to TRBJ1-2, with D unresolved. The V and J ends lost 0 bases and 3 bases respectively, with 8 bases between them. CDR3 size: 14 residues. The germline V gene encodes CDR1 SGHDN and CDR2 FVKESK. CDR3 loop: CASSQDGTDYGYTF. For the CDR3, the DNA is TGTGCCAGCAGCCAAGATGGAACAGACTATGGCTACACCTTC. The full variable domain, with the rest looked up from reference TRBV14 and TRBJ1-2, is EAGVTQFPSHSVIEKGQTVTLRCDPISGHDNLYWYRRVMGKEIKFLLHFVKESKQDESGMPNNRFLAERTGGTYSTLKVQPAELEDSGVYFCASSQDGTDYGYTFGSGTRLTVV.

The genes are TRBV4-1 and TRBJ2-7, with TRBD2 as a possible D gene (7 bases). Germline lookup yields CDR1 MGHRA and CDR2 YSYEKL. There are 16 residues in the CDR3. Trimming removed 0 bases at V and 0 bases at J, with 12 bases between. Here the CDR3 DNA reads TGCGCCAGCAGCCAAGAGACGGGGGGCTACTCCTACGAGCAGTACTTC. This codes for CASSQETGGYSYEQYF.

The sample holds a few counts of this clonotype. The chain combines TRBV20-1 with TRBJ2-7, with 10 bases aligning to TRBD1. The closer fit of TRBJ2-5 to the DNA end suggests the J call may be wrong. Per germline, CDR1 DFQATT and CDR2 SNEGSKA (reference sequence). The CDR3 loop spans 13 amino acids. CDR3 loop: CSALGQGLETQYF. In nucleotides, the CDR3 is TGCAGTGCCTTGGGACAGGGGTTAGAGACCCAGTACTTC.

This clonotype has a handful of counts. The gene calls are TRBV6-1 and TRBJ1-1; no firm D call. From germline, CDR1 is MNHNS and CDR2 SASEGT. This CDR3 contains 10 residues. The germline V and J ends were trimmed by 6 bases and 4 bases, with 3 bases remaining between them. Here the CDR3 DNA reads TGTGCCAGCAGGGTCACTGAAGCTTTCTTT. Translated: CASRVTEAFF.

This sequence joins TRBV3-1 and TRBJ2-7, with 8 bases identical to TRBD2. The junction had 4 bases not matched to a gene; V was cut back by 0 bases and J by 3 bases. CDR1 is LGHDT and CDR2 is YNNKEL in the germline V gene (reference sequence). CDR3 size: 15 residues. The chain's CDR3 is CASSQDLLAVYEQYF. The CDR3 coding sequence is TGTGCCAGCAGCCAAGATTTACTAGCGGTCTACGAGCAGTACTTC.

V and J are TRBV30 and TRBJ1-1, with no clear D. This CDR3 is 11 amino acids long. Per germline, CDR1 GTSNPN and CDR2 SVGIG (reference sequence). V was trimmed by 0 bases and J by 7 bases, leaving 6 bases between them. Here the CDR3 DNA reads TGTGCCTGGAGTGTACTAGATGAAGCTTTCTTT. Translated, it gives CAWSVLDEAFF.

The J gene is TRBJ1-4, the V gene TRBV2, with TRBD1 as a possible D gene (5 bases). Germline V gene data show CDR1 as SNHLY and CDR2 as FYNNEI. This CDR3 comprises 16 residues. V was shortened by 5 bases and J by 5 bases, with 18 bases between the two germline ends. The CDR3 reads CASSFEGDWTNEKLFF. The CDR3 coding sequence is TGTGCCAGCAGTTTTGAAGGGGACTGGACCAATGAAAAACTGTTTTTT. Looking up the rest from reference TRBV2 and TRBJ1-4 gives the full variable domain: EPEVTQTPSHQVTQMGQEVILRCVPISNHLYFYWYRQILGQKVEFLVSFYNNEISEKSEIFDDQFSVERPDGSNFTLKIRSTKLEDSAMYFCASSFEGDWTNEKLFFGSGTQLSVL.

This clonotype has at least ten counts. The rearrangement uses TRBV29-1 and TRBJ2-1; D not certain. Trimming stripped 8 bases from V and 0 bases from J, with 11 bases between. The CDR3 loop spans 13 amino acids. Germline V gene data show CDR1 as SQVTM and CDR2 as ANQGSEA. Here the CDR3 reads CSYTASSYNEQFF. The DNA of the CDR3 is TGCAGCTATACAGCCAGCTCCTACAATGAGCAGTTCTTC.

The rearrangement joins TRBV4-1 to TRBJ2-7, with TRBD2 matching 7 bases. Unmatched junction bases numbered 10, after V lost 1 base and J lost 10 bases. The germline V gene has CDR1 MGHRA and CDR2 YSYEKL. This CDR3 is 14 amino acids long. CDR3 region: CASSQGVLAEAQYF. Written as DNA, the CDR3 is TGCGCCAGCAGCCAAGGTGTTCTAGCGGAGGCCCAGTACTTC.

The V gene is TRBV12-3 or TRBV12-4, the J gene TRBJ2-1, with 8 bases fitting TRBD2. V was pared by 5 bases and J by 9 bases, with 12 bases of the junction left unmatched. CDR3 length equals 15 residues. DNA of the CDR3: TGTGCCAGCAGTCCCCCCGGGACTAGATTGGTTGAGCAGTTCTTC. This codes for CASSPPGTRLVEQFF.